The rows below give T cell receptor beta chains drawn from one sample of a study of cytomegalovirus exposure and HLA in healthy donors. Measured with immunoSEQ multiplex PCR; TCRdb has only the in-frame clones, and not every one. The data contain under 200,000 clones, around three quarters of them singletons. Specimen: PBMCs. These receptors all come from a man aged 30 to 45 in good health and CMV-seronegative. Each CDR3 is given without its conserved first and last residue.

V gene,J gene,CDR3 protein
TRBV4-2,TRBJ2-1,ASSQWPGQGAFNEQF
TRBV11-2,TRBJ2-7,ASIYGTGGFEQY
TRBV28,TRBJ2-7,ASSLFLQGSYEQY
TRBV7-9,TRBJ1-1,ASSLEGGITEAF
TRBV9,TRBJ1-2,ASSVGLGGVGYT
TRBV2,TRBJ1-5,ASRDGTSNQPQH
TRBV6-4,TRBJ2-1,ASSTGAGEGNEQF
TRBV2,TRBJ2-7,ASRGFGLAHPYEQY
TRBV27,TRBJ1-1,ASSLAGLNTEAF
TRBV27,TRBJ2-7,ASSFTADAYEQY
TRBV10-3,TRBJ1-1,AIGGQGSTEAF
TRBV6-5,TRBJ2-3,ASSPPGQGHVRQY
TRBV5-1,NA,ASSVTSGNYEQY
TRBV10-2,TRBJ2-1,ASSESGATEQF
TRBV5-6,TRBJ1-4,ASSPLEGRSEKLF
TRBV5-4,TRBJ2-5,ASSRLRGGKETQY
TRBV28,TRBJ2-1,ASSSGVSGQF
TRBV7-2,TRBJ2-1,ASSPVGLAGAGEQF
TRBV6-5,TRBJ2-3,ASSYSGLDTQY
TRBV25-1,TRBJ1-4,ASSGTKGQGWAEKLF
TRBV6-4,TRBJ1-1,ASLLRVDTEAF
TRBV19,TRBJ1-1,ASTTDVEAF
TRBV5-4,TRBJ2-5,ASSLDSSGRGETQY
TRBV29-1,TRBJ1-5,SVGDRGENQPQH
TRBV19,TRBJ2-6,ASSREFRSGANVLT
TRBV2,TRBJ2-1,ASSGGQGADEQF
TRBV28,TRBJ1-5,ASRPRPGQAFQPQH
TRBV2,TRBJ2-1,ASSQLAGGINEQF
TRBV5-4,TRBJ1-2,ASSQGQAGLYGYT
TRBV5-5,TRBJ2-2,ASSWRVEPGELF
TRBV2,TRBJ2-7,ASTDPGAYEQY
TRBV4-1,TRBJ2-7,ASSQDGRGIDEQY
TRBV2,TRBJ2-1,ASRLAGMNNEQF
TRBV6-4,TRBJ1-1,ASSEDRDRGIPWETEAS
TRBV5-4,TRBJ2-5,ASSLDQAQETQY
TRBV6-5,TRBJ2-1,ASSSAGGLRNEQF
TRBV28,TRBJ1-1,ASSFNQGQKSF
TRBV29-1,TRBJ2-7,SVELAENYEQY
TRBV11-3,TRBJ1-1,ASSLTGGDTEAF
TRBV5-4,TRBJ2-7,ASSFDRGYEQY
TRBV19,TRBJ1-4,ASSIKGWVANEKLF
TRBV6-4,TRBJ1-4,ASSDGPAATNEKLF
TRBV28,TRBJ1-4,ASSSRHRATNEKLF
TRBV9,TRBJ1-2,ASSVDRNYGYT
TRBV6-6,TRBJ1-6,ASSYSGGHVSPLH
TRBV7-9,TRBJ2-3,ASSTREYTDTQY
TRBV18,TRBJ1-2,ASSPGEAVGYT
TRBV6-5,TRBJ2-1,ASSLGAGGYNEQF
TRBV14,TRBJ1-1,ASSRRTGLPGAF